These 21 T cell receptor beta chains originate from one sample sequenced in a study of beta chain features in type 1 diabetes. cDNA synthesis used the whole RNA isolate, giving expressed TCRB sequences. Profiling relied on immunoSEQ multiplex PCR, and the TCRdb table lists in-frame clones only, not all of them. The sample shows about 330,000 clones, about 11% of them seen only once. Material: naive CD4+ T cells from blood. The receptor set was obtained from a woman in her thirties in good health.

The sample holds a few counts of this clone. The rearrangement joins TRBV6-1 to TRBJ2-7; TRBD1 aligns across 9 bases. J lost 3 bases, V lost 6 bases, and 9 bases had no gene match. The germline CDR1 and CDR2 sequences are MNHNS and SASEGT. The CDR3 covers 15 residues. CDR3 bases: TGTGCCAGCAGCCGACCGGACAGGGGAGTCTACGAGCAGTACTTC. It is translated as CASSRPDRGVYEQYF.

This clone was detected a few times. Different DNA sequences within this sample yield the same CDR3. The chain is built from TRBV28 and TRBJ2-1; D gene uncertain. Germline V lookup: CDR1 MDHEN, CDR2 SYDVKM. With 5 bases removed from V and 3 bases from J, the gap between germline ends came to 2 bases. CDR3 length: 11 residues. The CDR3 DNA follows: TGTGCCAGCAGTCGCTACAATGAGCAGTTCTTC. It codes for CASSRYNEQFF.

In its sample, this clone was seen a few times. The V call is TRBV6-1, the J call TRBJ2-7; perhaps TRBD2 as D (5 bases). This CDR3 has 15 amino acids. Trimming cost V 6 bases and J 3 bases, with 18 bases left between them. Germline-derived CDR1 and CDR2 are MNHNS and SASEGT. CDR3 amino acids: CASSPGSTTGYEQYF. In DNA, the CDR3 is TGTGCCAGCAGCCCGGGATCTACAACGGGCTACGAGCAGTACTTC.

The chain carries TRBV28 and TRBJ2-6, with 10 positions matching TRBD1. V shed 4 bases, J shed 0 bases, and the junction held 6 bases outside the gene matches. This CDR3 comprises 18 residues. Looked up from germline, CDR1 is MDHEN and CDR2 is SYDVKM. In DNA, the CDR3 is TGTGCCAGCAGTTCACCGGGACAGGGGCCCTCTGGGGCCAACGTCCTGACTTTC. Protein sequence: CASSSPGQGPSGANVLTF.

This CDR3 reads CASSFSGGVEQFF. The CDR3, as DNA: TGTGCCAGCTCCTTTTCAGGTGGTGTTGAGCAGTTCTTC. The V call is TRBV18, the J call TRBJ2-1; D gene ambiguous. The CDR3 totals 13 residues. V lost 6 bases, J lost 9 bases, and 15 bases lay in between. CDR1 and CDR2 (germline): KGHSH, LQKENI. Complete variable domain (other parts from reference TRBV18 and TRBJ2-1): NAGVMQNPRHLVRRRGQEARLRCSPMKGHSHVYWYRQLPEEGLKFMVYLQKENIIDESGMPKERFSAEFPKEGPSILRIQQVVRGDSAAYFCASSFSGGVEQFFGPGTRLTVL.

The J gene is TRBJ2-1, the V gene TRBV19, with TRBD2 matching over 13 bases. Germline CDR1 and CDR2: LNHDA and SQIVND (reference sequence). There are 14 residues in the CDR3. The V and J ends lost 6 bases and 9 bases, in that order; junction bases with no gene match: 5. CDR3 sequence reads: CASRLAGGPREQFF. Written as DNA, the CDR3 is TGTGCCAGTAGACTAGCGGGAGGGCCCCGTGAGCAGTTCTTC.

The rearrangement joins TRBV7-2 to TRBJ2-7; 8 bases are a match to TRBD2. The V segment lost 4 bases and the J segment 3 bases; nucleotides outside the gene matches: 8. The germline CDR1 and CDR2 sequences are SGHTA and FQGNSA. The CDR3 loop spans 15 amino acids. CDR3 coding DNA: TGTGCCAGCAGCTCCCTAGCGGGCGCACACTACGAGCAGTACTTC. Protein: CASSSLAGAHYEQYF.

The table lists this clone with a few counts. The V call is TRBV28, the J call TRBJ2-7; TRBD1 aligns across 7 bases. Germline lookup yields CDR1 MDHEN and CDR2 SYDVKM. This CDR3 region has 16 residues. J gave up 0 bases and V 5 bases, and 10 bases lay outside the gene matches. The CDR3 sequence is CASSPGQEQGSYEQYF. CDR3 nucleotides: TGTGCCAGCAGTCCAGGACAGGAACAAGGCTCCTACGAGCAGTACTTC.

This sequence joins TRBV11-2 and TRBJ2-5, with a tentative D call TRBD1 (6 bases). CDR1 SGHAT and CDR2 FQNNGV come from the germline V gene. V was pared by 3 bases and J by 5 bases, with 10 bases between. This CDR3 is 13 amino acids long. The CDR3 is CASSFRGLETQYF. In DNA, the CDR3 is TGTGCCAGCAGCTTCAGGGGCCTGGAGACCCAGTACTTC.

This sequence joins TRBV7-2 and TRBJ2-2; 10 bases line up with TRBD2. In germline, CDR1 is SGHTA, CDR2 FQGNSA. J gave up 5 bases and V 5 bases, and 14 bases lay outside the gene matches. The CDR3 consists of 18 residues. The chain's CDR3 is CASSPSIPSGRATGELFF. CDR3 coding DNA: TGTGCCAGCAGCCCCTCGATTCCTAGCGGGAGAGCTACCGGGGAGCTGTTTTTT. Combining the CDR3 with reference TRBV7-2 and TRBJ2-2 gives the whole variable domain GAGVSQSPSNKVTEKGKDVELRCDPISGHTALYWYRQSLGQGLEFLIYFQGNSAPDKSGLPSDRFSAERTGGSVSTLTIQRTQQEDSAVYLCASSPSIPSGRATGELFFGEGSRLTVL.

This clone was seen a handful of times. CDR3: CASAGTPAYEQYF. The CDR3 DNA sequence: TGTGCCAGCGCGGGGACGCCCGCCTACGAGCAGTACTTC. The gene calls are TRBV28 and TRBJ2-7; TRBD2 might be the D (6 bases). This CDR3 has 13 amino acids. The V gene's germline CDR1 is MDHEN and CDR2 SYDVKM. Trimming shortened V by 8 bases and J by 2 bases, and 13 bases separated the two germline ends. The full variable domain, its missing parts supplied by reference TRBV28 and TRBJ2-7, is DVKVTQSSRYLVKRTGEKVFLECVQDMDHENMFWYRQDPGLGLRLIYFSYDVKMKEKGDIPEGYSVSREKKERFSLILESASTNQTSMYLCASAGTPAYEQYFGPGTRLTVT.

This clone turned up a few times. This chain joins TRBV5-1 and TRBJ2-3; D unresolved. V gave up 0 bases and J gave up 4 bases, with 9 bases separating them. The CDR3 contains 14 residues. Germline V gene data show CDR1 as SGHRS and CDR2 as YFSETQ. DNA of the CDR3: TGCGCCAGCAGCTTGGCCGAAGAGGCAGATACGCAGTATTTT. Protein product: CASSLAEEADTQYF.

V is TRBV18 and J is TRBJ2-6; 7 positions match TRBD2. The junction had 4 bases not matched to a gene; V was cut back by 5 bases and J by 0 bases. Per germline, CDR1 KGHSH and CDR2 LQKENI. The CDR3 runs to 16 residues. The CDR3 here is CASSSGGGSGANVLTF. CDR3 coding DNA: TGTGCCAGCTCATCTGGCGGGGGCTCTGGGGCCAACGTCCTGACTTTC.

The chain combines TRBV18 with TRBJ1-5; 10 bases agree with TRBD1. V was clipped by 2 bases and J by 7 bases; unmatched bases: 5. CDR1 is KGHSH and CDR2 is LQKENI in the germline V gene. The CDR3 spans 15 residues. The CDR3 region has the DNA TGTGCCAGCTCACCAGGCGGACAGGGGGGCCAGCCCCAGCATTTT. It yields the protein CASSPGGQGGQPQHF.

The chain links TRBV25-1 to TRBJ2-2, with 8 nucleotides matching TRBD2. V lost 3 bases, J lost 6 bases, and 9 bases stayed unmatched. Germline V gene lookup returns CDR1 MGHDK and CDR2 SYGVNS. The CDR3 sequence is 16 residues long. CDR3 residues: CASSDSSVSGAGELFF. The DNA of the CDR3 is TGTGCCAGCAGTGATTCCTCGGTTAGCGGGGCCGGGGAGCTGTTTTTT. The full variable domain, completed using reference TRBV25-1 and TRBJ2-2, is EADIYQTPRYLVIGTGKKITLECSQTMGHDKMYWYQQDPGMELHLIHYSYGVNSTEKGDLSSESTVSRIRTEHFPLTLESARPSHTSQYLCASSDSSVSGAGELFFGEGSRLTVL.

In its sample, this clone was seen a few times. The rearrangement joins TRBV5-1 to TRBJ1-1; the match to TRBD1 covers 7 bases. V dropped 2 bases and J dropped 6; count of bases not matched to a gene: 10. The CDR3 length is 15 residues. Germline CDR1 and CDR2: SGHRS and YFSETQ. The CDR3, as DNA: TGCGCCAGCAGCTTTCGACAGGGTGAGGGCCCTGAAGCTTTCTTT. Its translation: CASSFRQGEGPEAFF. Drawing the rest from reference TRBV5-1 and TRBJ1-1, the complete variable domain is KAGVTQTPRYLIKTRGQQVTLSCSPISGHRSVSWYQQTPGQGLQFLFEYFSETQRNKGNFPGRFSGRQFSNSRSEMNVSTLELGDSALYLCASSFRQGEGPEAFFGQGTRLTVV.

The chain is built from TRBV6-5 and TRBJ2-1; TRBD1 matches 9 bases. Germline V gene sequence: CDR1 MNHEY, CDR2 SVGAGI. This CDR3 has 15 residues. V shed 5 bases and J 2 bases; nucleotides not matched to a gene: 4. CDR3 sequence (DNA): TGTGCCAGCAGTGCGGACAGGGGTGCCTACAATGAGCAGTTCTTC. It yields the protein CASSADRGAYNEQFF.

This clone was counted ten times or more. The rearrangement uses TRBV30 and TRBJ1-2, with D maybe TRBD1 (6 bases). The CDR3 has 13 residues. Germline-derived CDR1 and CDR2 are GTSNPN and SVGIG (reference sequence). Trimming stripped 3 bases from V and 4 bases from J, with 12 bases between. CDR3 sequence reads: CAWRQDSLYGYTF. CDR3 DNA sequence: TGTGCCTGGAGACAGGACAGCCTCTATGGCTACACCTTC.

This clone appeared a few times. The chain combines TRBV4-3 with TRBJ2-7; perhaps TRBD2 as D (6 bases). This CDR3 is 15 amino acids long. The V gene lost 1 base and the J gene lost 7 bases, with 17 bases spanning the gap. In germline, CDR1 is LGHNA, CDR2 YSLEER. Here the CDR3 reads CASSQGRPGEGEQYF. The CDR3 DNA follows: TGCGCCAGCAGCCAAGGCCGTCCGGGAGAAGGGGAGCAGTACTTC.

The chain links TRBV29-1 to TRBJ1-2, with 8 bases lining up with TRBD1. V shed 3 bases and J 8 bases; nucleotides not matched to a gene: 5. This CDR3 comprises 12 residues. Germline V CDR1 and CDR2: SQVTM, ANQGSEA. Written as DNA, the CDR3 is TGCAGCGTTGATGGACAGGGTGGAGGCTACACCTTC. Its protein product is CSVDGQGGGYTF.

In this sample, this clone turned up a few times. The genes are TRBV27 and TRBJ2-2; no firm D call. Germline lookup yields CDR1 MNHEY and CDR2 SMNVEV (reference sequence). The V end lost 6 bases, the J end lost 3 bases, and 5 bases lay between the germline ends. This CDR3 spans 12 amino acids. The CDR3 reads CASSPYTGELFF. CDR3 bases: TGTGCCAGCAGCCCTTACACCGGGGAGCTGTTTTTT.